These 8 T cell receptor beta chains were all obtained from the same sample, sequenced in a study of cytomegalovirus exposure and HLA in healthy donors. Amplification used 60 Vbeta primers and 13 Jbeta primers. Assay used: immunoSEQ multiplex PCR; TCRdb lists only in-frame clones, some missing. The data show 150,000 to 200,000 clones, around 80% seen once. Sequenced: PBMCs. The receptors stem from a man aged 18 to 30 in good health and CMV-seronegative.

The chain uses TRBV4-3 and TRBJ2-7; D may be TRBD2 (6 bases). CDR1 LGHNA and CDR2 YSLEER come from the germline V gene. The CDR3 consists of 15 residues. V gave up 0 bases and J gave up 5 bases, with 14 bases separating them. The CDR3 loop reads CASSQEDGSPHEQYF. CDR3 in DNA: TGCGCCAGCAGCCAAGAGGACGGGAGTCCACACGAGCAGTACTTC.

J is TRBJ1-2 and V is TRBV25-1; 8 bases line up with TRBD1. The germline gives CDR1 MGHDK, CDR2 SYGVNS. Losses at the gene ends were 3 bases for V and 8 bases for J; bases not matched to a gene: 5. This CDR3 spans 13 amino acids. The CDR3 coding sequence is TGTGCCAGCAGTGACCAGGGGGCGCTCGGCTACACCTTC. This codes for CASSDQGALGYTF.

The V gene is TRBV6-6, the J gene TRBJ1-4, with D perhaps matching TRBD1 (5 bases). Trimming shortened V by 6 bases and J by 3 bases, and 14 bases separated the two germline ends. Germline V gene data show CDR1 as MNHNY and CDR2 as SVGAGI (reference sequence). The CDR3 totals 15 residues. In DNA form, the CDR3 reads TGTGCCAGCAGAGTACAGGTCGAGGCTAATGAAAAACTGTTTTTT. It codes for CASRVQVEANEKLFF.

V gene TRBV28 combines with J gene TRBJ1-2, with D perhaps TRBD1 (5 bases). CDR1 is MDHEN, CDR2 SYDVKM, per germline. V dropped 3 bases and J dropped 8 bases, with 13 bases sitting between them. The CDR3 is 13 amino acids. The CDR3 nucleotides are TGTGCCAGCAGTTTCGGGCAGGGCGGCGGCTACACCTTC. Translation gives CASSFGQGGGYTF.

V is TRBV5-1 and J is TRBJ2-7; 10 bases agree with TRBD2. V lost 5 bases and J lost 5; bases outside the gene matches: 16. Germline CDR1 reads SGHRS; CDR2 reads YFSETQ. There are 17 residues in the CDR3. This CDR3 is CASRREPGGLAGDEQYF. CDR3 nucleotide sequence: TGCGCCAGCAGGCGAGAGCCGGGGGGGCTAGCGGGAGACGAGCAGTACTTC.

This chain links TRBV6-1 with TRBJ1-1; tentative D call: TRBD1 (5 bases). Germline values: CDR1 MNHNS, CDR2 SASEGT. V was cut by 2 bases and J by 3 bases, with 7 bases left in between. The length of the CDR3 is 13 residues. Written as DNA, the CDR3 is TGTGCCAGCAGTGAAAGGGGCCACACTGAAGCTTTCTTT. Translation: CASSERGHTEAFF.

J is TRBJ2-4 and V is TRBV5-4; a weak D match, TRBD1 (6 bases). Per germline, CDR1 SGHNT and CDR2 YYREEE (reference sequence). This CDR3 has 14 residues. Trimming pared 3 bases from V and 5 bases from J, leaving 12 bases between. CDR3 protein: CASSSGQPENIQYF. As DNA, the CDR3 is TGTGCCAGCAGCTCAGGACAGCCCGAAAACATTCAGTACTTC.

Points on this clone: Distinct nucleotide sequences in the sample also encode this CDR3. The rearrangement uses TRBV2 and TRBJ2-2; D is perhaps TRBD2 (6 bases). V shed 6 bases and J shed 6 bases, with 8 bases lying between them. This CDR3 has 12 residues. Germline-derived CDR1 and CDR2 are SNHLY and FYNNEI. Here the CDR3 reads CASREGPGELFF. CDR3 DNA: TGTGCCAGCAGGGAGGGACCCGGGGAGCTGTTTTTT.